The clone carrying this T cell receptor (beta chain) was detected only once. Per the original data handling: Scientists estimated how many nucleated cells there were by amplifying reference gene primers. Assay used: immunoSEQ multiplex PCR; TCRdb lists only in-frame clones, some missing. Clone size and the V and J calls come from that table; the DNA yielded D and trimming. Of approximately 70,000 clones in the sample, about nine tenths were seen once. Germline CDR1 and CDR2: KGHSH and LQKENI. The ends lost 3 bases at V and 3 bases at J; junction bases unmatched: 4. This CDR3 spans 14 amino acids. This sample is drawn from a study of blood T cell repertoires in COVID-19. On the study more broadly: T cells, B-cell-depleted T cells, or PBMCs supplied cDNA or gDNA.

The V call is TRBV18, the J call TRBJ2-5, with 7 bases that match TRBD1. The TCR sequence derives from a woman aged 70-85 years with acute or convalescent COVID-19. The sequenced sample was peripheral blood. Here the CDR3 DNA reads TGTGCCAGCTCACCTTTCGACAGGGAAGAGACCCAGTACTTC. This codes for CASSPFDREETQYF.